This TCR beta chain comes out of a study of blood T cell repertoires in COVID-19. Germline CDR1 MNHEY, CDR2 SMNVEV (reference sequence). This CDR3 comprises 12 residues. The ends were cut back, 2 bases at V and 7 bases at J, with 9 bases in the middle. The repertoire was sequenced with immunoSEQ multiplex PCR; TCRdb's copy has only in-frame clones and lacks some. The sample has under 150,000 clones, roughly three quarters seen once; the top ten hold over 8.5%. The J gene is TRBJ2-7, the V gene TRBV27; D is undetermined. The specimen sequenced was peripheral blood. The receptor was isolated from a man aged 50 or older with active or convalescent COVID-19. CDR3 nucleotides: TGTGCCAGCAGTTTACCTCACTCTGAGCAGTACTTC. Translation gives CASSLPHSEQYF.